One sample yielded the 5 T cell receptor beta chains listed below, sequenced in a study of graft-versus-host responses after intestinal transplantation. Graft specimens yielded both intraepithelial and lamina propria lymphocytes. The assay was immunoSEQ multiplex PCR, and TCRdb's table has in-frame clones only and misses some. The sample has roughly 27,000 clones; 80% to 85% are singletons. Specimen: ileum tissue, collected 98 days after intestinal transplantation. These receptors came from a human patient who received an intestinal transplant, so some T cells may come from the graft donor.

V and J are TRBV6-6 and TRBJ2-5, with TRBD1 matching over 11 bases. Per germline, CDR1 MNHNY and CDR2 SVGAGI (reference sequence). The CDR3 totals 15 residues. Trimming took 2 bases from V and 5 from J; bases not matched to a gene: 4. The CDR3 nucleotides read TGTGCCAGCAGTTACCTCGGGACAGGGGGGGAGACCCAGTACTTC. The encoded protein is CASSYLGTGGETQYF.

The gene calls are TRBV7-2 and TRBJ2-7, with 8 bases lining up with TRBD1. The germline V gene has CDR1 SGHTA and CDR2 FQGNSA. The CDR3 runs to 16 residues. The V and J ends lost 3 bases and 6 bases, in that order; junction bases with no gene match: 13. CDR3: CASSFGPQGVRGEQYF. CDR3 nucleotides: TGTGCCAGCAGCTTTGGGCCACAGGGGGTCAGGGGCGAGCAGTACTTC.

The rearrangement uses TRBV11-2 and TRBJ1-5, with D uncertain. Trimming pared 2 bases from V and 5 bases from J, leaving 4 bases between. This CDR3 has 12 residues. Looked up from germline, CDR1 is SGHAT and CDR2 is FQNNGV. The CDR3 sequence is CASSLLDQPQHF. The CDR3 region has the DNA TGTGCCAGCAGCTTATTAGATCAGCCCCAGCATTTT. Complete variable domain (other parts from reference TRBV11-2 and TRBJ1-5): EAGVAQSPRYKIIEKRQSVAFWCNPISGHATLYWYQQILGQGPKLLIQFQNNGVVDDSQLPKDRFSAERLKGVDSTLKIQPAKLEDSAVYLCASSLLDQPQHFGDGTRLSIL.

This chain joins TRBV12-5 and TRBJ2-5, with TRBD2 matching 10 bases. J gave up 4 bases and V 3 bases, and 8 bases lay outside the gene matches. Germline V gene lookup returns CDR1 LGHNT and CDR2 FRNRAP. This CDR3 comprises 16 residues. The CDR3 DNA reads TGTGCTAGTGGTTTTGTAACGTCTAGCGGGGGAGAGACCCAGTACTTC. It encodes CASGFVTSSGGETQYF.

The V call is TRBV18, the J call TRBJ2-1; no firm D call. Germline CDR1 and CDR2: KGHSH and LQKENI. V lost 5 bases, J lost 2 bases, and 13 bases lay in between. The CDR3 runs 15 residues. CDR3 sequence reads: CASSKWAVPYNEQFF. DNA of the CDR3: TGTGCCAGCTCAAAGTGGGCGGTTCCCTACAATGAGCAGTTCTTC.